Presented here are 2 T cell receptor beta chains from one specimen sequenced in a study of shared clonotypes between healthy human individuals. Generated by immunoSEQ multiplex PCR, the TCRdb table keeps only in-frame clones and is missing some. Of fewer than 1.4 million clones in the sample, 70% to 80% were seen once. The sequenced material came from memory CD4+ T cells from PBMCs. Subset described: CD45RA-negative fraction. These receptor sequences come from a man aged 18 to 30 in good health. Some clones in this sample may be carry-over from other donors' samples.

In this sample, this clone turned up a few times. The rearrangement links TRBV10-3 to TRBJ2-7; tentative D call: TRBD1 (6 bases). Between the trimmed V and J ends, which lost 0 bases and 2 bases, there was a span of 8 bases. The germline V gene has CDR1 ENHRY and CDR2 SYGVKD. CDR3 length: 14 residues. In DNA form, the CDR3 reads TGTGCCATCAGTGAGTCGCAGGGGACCTACGAGCAGTACTTC. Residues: CAISESQGTYEQYF.

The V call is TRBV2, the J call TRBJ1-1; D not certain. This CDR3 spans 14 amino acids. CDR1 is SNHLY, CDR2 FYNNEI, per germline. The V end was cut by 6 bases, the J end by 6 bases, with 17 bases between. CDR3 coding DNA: TGTGCCAGCAGGGCTCGGATAGCCGGGTCTGAAGCTTTCTTT. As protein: CASRARIAGSEAFF.